The 8 T cell receptor beta chains in this list originate from one sample, sequenced in a study of T cells after yellow fever vaccination. TCRdb re-analysed the 5' RACE reads in MiXCR, keeping a single row per CDR3 protein. Altogether some 110,000 distinct CDR3 sequences are present, 7.2% being singletons, with the ten largest covering 2.5% to 3%. Source: CD4+ T cells sorted from PBMCs, taken roughly 47 days after the first yellow fever vaccination. The receptors originated from a man aged 18-30 years who received the YFV17D yellow fever vaccine.

This clonotype was seen many times. As DNA, the CDR3 is TGTGCCAGCAGGGGAGATAGCAATCAGCCCCAGCATTTT. Its protein is CASRGDSNQPQHF. The V call is TRBV2, the J call TRBJ1-5; D not resolved. The CDR3 covers 13 residues. CDR1 is SNHLY, CDR2 FYNNEI, per germline. V lost 6 bases to trimming and J lost 0 bases, with 6 bases between them.

This clonotype was seen repeatedly, ten times or more. The J gene is TRBJ1-3, the V gene TRBV5-1, with D perhaps matching TRBD1 (6 bases). The CDR3 contains 16 residues. Germline CDR1 reads SGHRS; CDR2 reads YFSETQ. Trimming left V 4 bases short and J 0 bases short, with 14 bases between. This CDR3 reads CASSQGHQSSGNTIYF. The DNA of the CDR3 is TGCGCCAGCAGCCAGGGACACCAGAGCTCTGGAAACACCATATATTTT.

This clonotype was seen ten or more times. The chain links TRBV7-8 to TRBJ2-3; TRBD2 matches 11 bases. The V and J ends lost 0 bases and 1 base, in that order; junction bases with no gene match: 3. The germline CDR1 and CDR2 sequences are SGHVS and FQNEAQ. The CDR3 loop spans 17 amino acids. CDR3 loop: CASSLALLAGGTDTQYF. DNA of the CDR3: TGTGCCAGCAGCTTAGCGCTACTAGCGGGGGGCACAGATACGCAGTATTTT.

This clonotype came up many times. As DNA, the CDR3 is TGTGCCAGCACCCTCACCGGGACAGGGAGAAACATTCAGTACTTC. It is translated as CASTLTGTGRNIQYF. This chain connects TRBV2 to TRBJ2-4, with TRBD1 identical over 9 bases. V was pared by 7 bases and J by 6 bases, with 10 bases of the junction left unmatched. Germline lookup yields CDR1 SNHLY and CDR2 FYNNEI. This CDR3 is 15 amino acids long. The full variable domain, rest sourced from reference TRBV2 and TRBJ2-4, is EPEVTQTPSHQVTQMGQEVILRCVPISNHLYFYWYRQILGQKVEFLVSFYNNEISEKSEIFDDQFSVERPDGSNFTLKIRSTKLEDSAMYFCASTLTGTGRNIQYFGAGTRLSVL.

This clonotype was detected ten times or more. The chain joins TRBV20-1 to TRBJ2-5; weak D call: TRBD1 (5 bases). Germline V gene data show CDR1 as DFQATT and CDR2 as SNEGSKA (reference sequence). The germline V and J ends were trimmed by 5 bases and 4 bases, with 14 bases remaining between them. The CDR3 runs 13 residues. CDR3 nucleotides: TGCAGTGCTCCGATTCAGGGCGGAGAGACCCAGTACTTC. This translates into CSAPIQGGETQYF.

This clonotype was found many times. The chain employs TRBV11-3 and TRBJ2-5; maybe TRBD1 (6 bases). Germline V gives CDR1 SGHNT, CDR2 YENEEA. Between the trimmed V and J ends, which lost 2 bases and 5 bases, there was a span of 9 bases. This CDR3 is built from 13 residues. In nucleotides, the CDR3 is TGTGCCAGCAGCTTACAGGGGACGGAGACCCAGTACTTC. Translation gives CASSLQGTETQYF.

This clonotype was recorded a few times. J is TRBJ1-5 and V is TRBV19; D is uncertain. Germline values: CDR1 LNHDA, CDR2 SQIVND (reference sequence). The CDR3 length is 14 residues. V was pared by 7 bases and J by 2 bases, with 12 bases between. CDR3 sequence (DNA): TGTGCCAGTAAGCCTGGCCGGGGCAATCAGCCCCAGCATTTT. Protein sequence: CASKPGRGNQPQHF.

This clonotype was detected many times. For the CDR3, the DNA is TGTGCCAGCTCACCGGATGCGACAGGGCTGCTTGGCTACACCTTC. Residues: CASSPDATGLLGYTF. J is TRBJ1-2 and V is TRBV18; 7 bases are shared with TRBD1. CDR3 size: 15 residues. V lost 3 bases and J lost 7; bases outside the gene matches: 11. Germline assignment: CDR1 KGHSH and CDR2 LQKENI.